This T cell receptor beta chain comes out of a study of shared clonotypes between healthy human individuals (dated by TCRdb to the early 2020s). For the study in its entirety: A couple of women and a few men aged 18 to 49 years were included in the cohort. For each donor, CD4 naive and CD4 memory were each given three plates, CD8 naive was given two plates, and CD8 memory was given one plate. To estimate repertoire size and how much clonotype sharing occurs between individuals, the study deeply sequenced the blood TCR repertoires of roughly 5 healthy adults. To increase sequencing depth and limit assay-specific biases, TCR repertoire library preparation and sequencing were carried out by different laboratories using diverse techniques. Between about 0.94 and 10 billion PBMCs per donor were obtained by leukapheresis.

Overall study results and their limits: Based on pairwise subsampling, the degree of clonotype sharing among donors was expected to be affected by sequencing depth. Across several donors, approximately 5% of naive CD4, over 3% of naive CD8, about 2% of memory CD4, and approximately 0.4% of memory CD8 clonotypes were shared. Sampling was restricted to blood, and TCR repertoires in tissues likely differ from the TCR repertoires found in blood. Naive subsets generally had larger estimated clonotype richness than memory subsets did. Rarefaction of sorted-subset datasets indicated incomplete sequencing despite the large sequencing depth. Higher generation probabilities were observed for clonotypes shared by all four sorted-subset donors than for non-shared clonotypes. Because the study included only a small number of donors, the genetic and exposure-history diversity represented was limited.

For CDR1 and CDR2, the germline V gene lists LGHNA and YNFKEQ. The CDR3 sequence holds 16 residues, the cysteine and phenylalanine included. Only CDR3 DNA remains: 48 bases, in frame from the first base. Trimming at the junction amounts to 0 bases on V and 4 bases on J, and the germline ends lie 16 bases apart. In regard to this clone: The antigen it recognizes is unknown. No base quality information exists; no much larger clone differs at one position.

For the CD8 naive samples, CD45RO-negative cells were positively selected for CCR7, yielding a CD45RA+CCR7+ population from which TemRA cells were excluded. Healthy HIV-negative adults with no recently reported acute infections or vaccinations were included as donors. Only Caucasian adults living in Nashville, Tennessee, USA were represented among the donors. Blood was collected by leukapheresis, and PBMCs were isolated by Ficoll-Histopaque density gradient centrifugation and then cryopreserved in liquid nitrogen vapor phase. Analytical flow cytometry was used to check the purity and quantity of each magnetically sorted T cell population. Each sorted fraction had its genomic DNA isolated and then quantified by UV absorbance on a Nanodrop 2000c. TCR CDR3 regions were amplified from genomic DNA by multiplex PCR using the deep immunoSEQ assay. Genomic DNA extracted from each cell subset was distributed evenly over all wells of several immunoSEQ 96-well plates, and each plate served as one replicate. For sorted subsets, approximately 0.2 ug of genomic DNA, equivalent to some 30,000 T cell genomes, went into each replicate PCR. Purified libraries were measured with a Qubit 3.0 fluorometer, size-checked on a Bioanalyzer 2100, and measured again with the KAPA Library Quantification kit. Each immunoSEQ 96-well plate was sequenced on its own single-read 150-cycle Illumina NextSeq 550 flow cell. On the study's bioinformatics: Because the immunoSEQ output included only junctional sequences and no quality scores, the filtering could not be the same as the filtering used for full-length reads. Sequences were annotated with PyIR, a Python wrapper for IgBLAST v1.9, using IMGT germline references to assign V/J genes and CDR3. Reads were removed for weak V/J assignments (E-value above 1e-6), missing CDR3, stop codons, out-of-frame junctions, or ambiguous translated residues. V3J clonotypes were defined as sequences sharing the same inferred V gene, J gene, and CDR3 amino acid sequence. The percentage overlap between two repertoires was calculated by dividing the number of shared unique clonotypes by the size of the smaller repertoire. Three approaches were used to assess repertoire richness: RTK rarefaction, the Chao1 estimator, and Recon v2.1 estimates of unobserved clonotypes. Generation probabilities for all TCRbeta clonotypes obtained by the gDNA method from a handful of donors were computed using OLGA. The clones in this table, taken by TCRdb from immuneACCESS, are in-frame only. Not every clone is retained; where verified, under half of the shortfall comes from an unresolved V gene, and the cause of the rest is unknown. V, J and clone size are those of that table, while D and trimming were read from the DNA. A total of 1.5 million to 2.5 million clones appear in this sample, about 95% of them only once. More than 0.9% of the sample comes from the top ten.

The sample was naive CD8+ T cells sorted from blood. The intended sense of this specimen's cell subset or site label: CD45RA+CCR7+. The chain is made from TRBV4-2 and TRBJ2-7; the D assignment is uncertain and may be TRBD1 or TRBD2, with 7 bases supporting each. The TCR was taken from a man between 18 and 29 years old in good health. The nucleotide sequence reads TGTGCCAGCAGCCAAGAAGGCAGGGGGGGAGCTTACGAGCAGTACTTC. Its translation is CASSQEGRGGAYEQYF.